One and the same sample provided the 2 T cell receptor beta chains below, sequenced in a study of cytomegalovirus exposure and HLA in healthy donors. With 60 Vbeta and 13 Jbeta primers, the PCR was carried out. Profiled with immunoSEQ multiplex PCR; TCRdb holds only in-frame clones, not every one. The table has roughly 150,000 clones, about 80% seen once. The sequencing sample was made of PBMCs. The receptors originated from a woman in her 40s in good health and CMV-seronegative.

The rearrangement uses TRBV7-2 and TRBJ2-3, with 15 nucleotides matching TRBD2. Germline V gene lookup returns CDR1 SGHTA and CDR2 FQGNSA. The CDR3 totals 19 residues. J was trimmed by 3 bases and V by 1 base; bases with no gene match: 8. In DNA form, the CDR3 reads TGTGCCAGCAGCTTAGTGGTCCGGGGACTAGCGGGGGGTACAGATACGCAGTATTTT. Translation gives CASSLVVRGLAGGTDTQYF. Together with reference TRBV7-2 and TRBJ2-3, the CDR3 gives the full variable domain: GAGVSQSPSNKVTEKGKDVELRCDPISGHTALYWYRQSLGQGLEFLIYFQGNSAPDKSGLPSDRFSAERTGGSVSTLTIQRTQQEDSAVYLCASSLVVRGLAGGTDTQYFGPGTRLTVL.

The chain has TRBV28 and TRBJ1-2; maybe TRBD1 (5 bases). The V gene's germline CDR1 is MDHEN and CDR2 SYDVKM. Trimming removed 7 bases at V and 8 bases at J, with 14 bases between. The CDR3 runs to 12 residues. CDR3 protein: CASNLEGLGYTF. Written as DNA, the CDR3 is TGTGCCAGCAACTTGGAGGGGTTGGGCTACACCTTC.